This TCR beta chain was captured in a study of blood T cells in healthy people across ages. Broader study findings: Measured against age, TCR beta diversity per million T cells decreased in a roughly linear manner. Investigators viewed diversity estimates from one million T cells as underestimates, the study reported.

CDR1 and CDR2 from the germline V gene are SGHDT and YYEEEE. This CDR3 contains 17 residues. V was cut by 3 bases and J by 0 bases, with 16 bases left in between. The use of a sample-barcoded 5' primer and a J-beta primer mix characterized a second PCR of 7 to 11 cycles. TCRdb used MiXCR to reprocess the 5' RACE reads, holding one entry per CDR3 protein. The sample gives hundreds of thousands of distinct CDR3 sequences, 45% to 65% of which show up once; 30% to 45% is in the top ten. Per sample, no less than 6 micrograms of total RNA were extracted. Comment on this clonotype: Its antigen is unknown.

V gene TRBV5-6 combines with J gene TRBJ2-1; possibly TRBD1 for D (7 bases). The origin of this receptor is a man aged 55-75 years in good health. The sequenced material came from blood. CDR3 loop: CASSSGGGKGSYNEQFF. As DNA, the CDR3 is TGTGCCAGCAGCTCAGGAGGGGGCAAGGGCTCCTACAATGAGCAGTTCTTC.